These T cell receptor beta chains were read from a single sample in a study of T cells in Graves' hyperthyroidism and ophthalmopathy. One entry per CDR3 protein results from TCRdb running MiXCR on the multiplex PCR reads. Here the sample spans a few hundred thousand distinct CDR3 sequences, more than 15% being singletons. Specimen: blood. These receptors all come from a woman aged 18-29 years with Graves' ophthalmopathy. Each CDR3 is given with its conserved first and last residue. The order of the fields is clone size, D gene, J gene, V gene, CDR3 DNA, CDR3 protein. A D gene is named only where the DNA matches it firmly. Where a row states a size, it is once, few, many or the class of an expanded clone; other rows omit it.

clone_size: few
d_call: NA
j_call: TRBJ2-2
v_call: TRBV12-3/TRBV12-4
cdr3_nt: TGTGCCAGCAGTTTTAAAATCGGGGGCAACACCGGGGAGCTGTTTTTT
cdr3_aa: CASSFKIGGNTGELFF

clone_size: NA
d_call: TRBD1
j_call: TRBJ1-5
v_call: TRBV20-1
cdr3_nt: TGCAGTGCTAGATCGTATACCGGGACAGATAGCAATCAGCCCCAGCATTTT
cdr3_aa: CSARSYTGTDSNQPQHF

clone_size: many
d_call: NA
j_call: TRBJ2-1
v_call: TRBV7-9
cdr3_nt: TGTGCCAGCAGCCGACGGGAACCATATGACAATGAGCAGTTCTTC
cdr3_aa: CASSRREPYDNEQFF

clone_size: many
d_call: NA
j_call: TRBJ1-4
v_call: TRBV30
cdr3_nt: TGTGCCTGGGGACAGCCGGAGGGATTTGAAAAACTGTTTTTT
cdr3_aa: CAWGQPEGFEKLFF

clone_size: few
d_call: TRBD2
j_call: TRBJ2-5
v_call: TRBV7-9
cdr3_nt: TGTGCCAGCAGCTTAGCGCTTAGCGGGCCCGAAGAGACCCAGTACTTC
cdr3_aa: CASSLALSGPEETQYF

clone_size: many
d_call: TRBD1
j_call: TRBJ2-7
v_call: TRBV27
cdr3_nt: TGTGCCAGCAGGTCAGGGGGCCGCGAGCAGTACTTC
cdr3_aa: CASRSGGREQYF

clone_size: NA
d_call: NA
j_call: TRBJ1-1
v_call: TRBV6-1
cdr3_nt: TGTGCCAGCAGTGAAGCGAGCGGGGGGGACACTGAAGCTTTCTTT
cdr3_aa: CASSEASGGDTEAFF

clone_size: many
d_call: NA
j_call: TRBJ1-1
v_call: TRBV28
cdr3_nt: TGTGCCAGCAGTGGCTACACTGAAGCTTTCTTT
cdr3_aa: CASSGYTEAFF

clone_size: many
d_call: NA
j_call: TRBJ2-3
v_call: TRBV2
cdr3_nt: TGTGCCAGCACCAAAGGGGTTATCGGCACAGATACGCAGTATTTT
cdr3_aa: CASTKGVIGTDTQYF

clone_size: few
d_call: NA
j_call: TRBJ1-1
v_call: TRBV10-2
cdr3_nt: TGCGCCAGCGGACCTTCGGACACTGAAGCTTTCTTT
cdr3_aa: CASGPSDTEAFF

clone_size: NA
d_call: TRBD1
j_call: TRBJ1-6
v_call: TRBV19
cdr3_nt: TGTGCCAGTAGTATAACCGTGGGGACAGGGAGTTCACCCCTCCACTTT
cdr3_aa: CASSITVGTGSSPLHF

clone_size: few
d_call: NA
j_call: TRBJ2-1
v_call: TRBV7-9
cdr3_nt: TGTGCCAGCAGCTTACAGGACTGGCAGTTCTTC
cdr3_aa: CASSLQDWQFF

clone_size: NA
d_call: NA
j_call: TRBJ1-2
v_call: TRBV27
cdr3_nt: TGTGCCAGCAGTTTATCGGGTAATCATGGCTACACCTTC
cdr3_aa: CASSLSGNHGYTF

clone_size: few
d_call: TRBD1
j_call: TRBJ1-2
v_call: TRBV4-1
cdr3_nt: TGCGCCAGCAGCCAGGGACAGGGAGGGGACTATGGCTACACCTTC
cdr3_aa: CASSQGQGGDYGYTF

clone_size: few
d_call: NA
j_call: TRBJ1-5
v_call: TRBV10-3
cdr3_nt: TGTGCCATCAGTGAGCGCGGGTTTTCACTAAGCGGCAATCAGCCCCAGCATTTT
cdr3_aa: CAISERGFSLSGNQPQHF

clone_size: few
d_call: NA
j_call: TRBJ2-2
v_call: TRBV7-6
cdr3_nt: TGTGCCAGCAGCTTAGCGGTCATTGGCGGGGAGCTGTTTTTT
cdr3_aa: CASSLAVIGGELFF

clone_size: many
d_call: NA
j_call: TRBJ2-5
v_call: TRBV28
cdr3_nt: TGTGCCAGCAGTTTACTATCCAGTTTCGCATACCAAGAGACCCAGTACTTC
cdr3_aa: CASSLLSSFAYQETQYF

clone_size: NA
d_call: TRBD2
j_call: TRBJ2-3
v_call: TRBV5-1
cdr3_nt: TGCGCCAGCAGCGGAAGACTAGCGGGAGAAAGGGTCCCTAGCACAGATACGCAGTATTTT
cdr3_aa: CASSGRLAGERVPSTDTQYF

clone_size: many
d_call: NA
j_call: TRBJ1-1
v_call: TRBV12-5
cdr3_nt: TGTGCTAGTGGTTTGAGTGTCATGGGGGGTCCCACTGAAGCTTTCTTT
cdr3_aa: CASGLSVMGGPTEAFF

clone_size: NA
d_call: TRBD2
j_call: TRBJ2-7
v_call: TRBV4-3
cdr3_nt: TGCGCCAGCAGCCAAGAACCTGCGGGAGGGACCTACGAGCAGTACTTC
cdr3_aa: CASSQEPAGGTYEQYF

clone_size: few
d_call: TRBD1
j_call: TRBJ1-6
v_call: TRBV20-1
cdr3_nt: TGCAGTGCTGTCCAACCACCGACAGGGTCAAATTCACCCCTCCACTTT
cdr3_aa: CSAVQPPTGSNSPLHF

clone_size: NA
d_call: NA
j_call: TRBJ1-6
v_call: TRBV12-3/TRBV12-4
cdr3_nt: TGTGCCAGCAGTTTAAGCCTTAATTCACCCCTCCACTTT
cdr3_aa: CASSLSLNSPLHF

clone_size: NA
d_call: TRBD1
j_call: TRBJ2-3
v_call: TRBV5-6
cdr3_nt: TGTGCCAGCAGCTTACACCGGGACAGGGGGCTTCGGGGGAGGGTTACAGATACGCAGTATTTT
cdr3_aa: CASSLHRDRGLRGRVTDTQYF

clone_size: NA
d_call: NA
j_call: TRBJ1-5
v_call: TRBV6-1
cdr3_nt: TGTGCCAGCAGTATGAGGGACTCCCGGGGTGGGAGTCAGCCCCAGCATTTT
cdr3_aa: CASSMRDSRGGSQPQHF

clone_size: many
d_call: NA
j_call: TRBJ1-2
v_call: TRBV3-1
cdr3_nt: TGTGCCAGCAGCAAAGGACAGAACCGCCTTAACTATGGCTACACCTTC
cdr3_aa: CASSKGQNRLNYGYTF

clone_size: many
d_call: TRBD2
j_call: TRBJ2-5
v_call: TRBV7-2
cdr3_nt: TGTGCCAGCAGCCCTACTAGCGGACCAGAGACCCAGTACTTC
cdr3_aa: CASSPTSGPETQYF

clone_size: many
d_call: NA
j_call: TRBJ2-7
v_call: TRBV6-5
cdr3_nt: TGTGCCAGCAGTTACTCGGTCCAGGACAGCTCCTACGAGCAGTACTTC
cdr3_aa: CASSYSVQDSSYEQYF

clone_size: many
d_call: NA
j_call: TRBJ2-7
v_call: TRBV7-2
cdr3_nt: TGTGCCAGCAGCTTTGACTACGAGCAGTACTTC
cdr3_aa: CASSFDYEQYF

clone_size: NA
d_call: NA
j_call: TRBJ1-4
v_call: TRBV28
cdr3_nt: TGTGCCAGCAGTGGTCCTAGGCAGGGGTATGAAAAACTGTTTTTT
cdr3_aa: CASSGPRQGYEKLFF

clone_size: few
d_call: NA
j_call: TRBJ1-2
v_call: TRBV7-9
cdr3_nt: TGTGCCAGCAGCTTCCCGGGACTCTCGAGATATGGCTACACCTTC
cdr3_aa: CASSFPGLSRYGYTF

clone_size: many
d_call: NA
j_call: TRBJ1-5
v_call: TRBV18
cdr3_nt: TGTGCCAGCTCAACGGTAGCCTGGGGAGCCAATCAGCCCCAGCATTTT
cdr3_aa: CASSTVAWGANQPQHF

clone_size: few
d_call: NA
j_call: TRBJ2-7
v_call: TRBV15
cdr3_nt: TGTGCCACCAGCAGAGATCTTAGCGGTTCCTACGAGCAGTACTTC
cdr3_aa: CATSRDLSGSYEQYF

clone_size: many
d_call: NA
j_call: TRBJ1-2
v_call: TRBV11-2
cdr3_nt: TGTGCCAGCAGCTTTGACCGAGAGGGTGGCTACACCTTC
cdr3_aa: CASSFDREGGYTF

clone_size: few
d_call: TRBD2
j_call: TRBJ2-1
v_call: TRBV19
cdr3_nt: TGTGCCAGTAGTAAAGGACTAGCGGCCTCCTACAATGAGCAGTTCTTC
cdr3_aa: CASSKGLAASYNEQFF

clone_size: NA
d_call: NA
j_call: TRBJ2-2
v_call: TRBV7-9
cdr3_nt: TGTGCCAGCACCCTGGGCCACACCGGGGAGCTGTTTTTT
cdr3_aa: CASTLGHTGELFF

clone_size: NA
d_call: TRBD1
j_call: TRBJ1-3
v_call: TRBV7-9
cdr3_nt: TGTGCCAGCAGCGGACAGGACAAGAGCCCTGGAAACACCATATATTTT
cdr3_aa: CASSGQDKSPGNTIYF

clone_size: NA
d_call: NA
j_call: TRBJ2-2
v_call: TRBV4-1
cdr3_nt: TGCGCCAGCAGCCCAGGGAGACAGGCGCTAGGTACCGGGGAGCTGTTTTTT
cdr3_aa: CASSPGRQALGTGELFF

clone_size: many
d_call: TRBD1
j_call: TRBJ2-7
v_call: TRBV28
cdr3_nt: TGTGCCAGCAGTGTTCTGAGGGGGCCGGCCTACGAGCAGTACTTC
cdr3_aa: CASSVLRGPAYEQYF

clone_size: NA
d_call: TRBD2
j_call: TRBJ2-1
v_call: TRBV18
cdr3_nt: TGTGCCAGCTCACCACCAGCGGAGAGCGGGGGGGAAAACAATGAGCAGTTCTTC
cdr3_aa: CASSPPAESGGENNEQFF

clone_size: NA
d_call: TRBD1
j_call: TRBJ1-1
v_call: TRBV6-2/TRBV6-3
cdr3_nt: TGTGCCAGCAGTTTCCCACAGGGGGCTCCGAACACTGAAGCTTTCTTT
cdr3_aa: CASSFPQGAPNTEAFF

clone_size: few
d_call: TRBD1
j_call: TRBJ2-7
v_call: TRBV27
cdr3_nt: TGTGCCAGCAGTAGACTAGGGACAGGGGTTTTGGAGCAGTACTTC
cdr3_aa: CASSRLGTGVLEQYF

clone_size: NA
d_call: NA
j_call: TRBJ2-3
v_call: TRBV7-2
cdr3_nt: TGTGCCAGCAGCCTAGCCCGTGCCGGGAGTGTTGGAGATACGCAGTATTTT
cdr3_aa: CASSLARAGSVGDTQYF

clone_size: many
d_call: NA
j_call: TRBJ1-1
v_call: TRBV3-1
cdr3_nt: TGTGCCAGCAGCCAAGCGCCAGGGCGCATGAACACTGAAGCTTTCTTT
cdr3_aa: CASSQAPGRMNTEAFF

clone_size: many
d_call: NA
j_call: TRBJ1-5
v_call: TRBV19
cdr3_nt: TGTGCCAGTAGTATTAGCCGTGGACGAGCTGCTGGCAATCAGCCCCAGCATTTT
cdr3_aa: CASSISRGRAAGNQPQHF

clone_size: few
d_call: NA
j_call: TRBJ1-2
v_call: TRBV19
cdr3_nt: TGTGCCAGTAGTGCCAGGGGACGGGGTTATGGCTACACCTTC
cdr3_aa: CASSARGRGYGYTF

clone_size: NA
d_call: TRBD1
j_call: TRBJ1-2
v_call: TRBV7-3
cdr3_nt: TGTGCCGGCAGCCCCGGGACAGGGGGCCGCTATGGCTACACCTTC
cdr3_aa: CAGSPGTGGRYGYTF

clone_size: many
d_call: NA
j_call: TRBJ1-1
v_call: TRBV10-3
cdr3_nt: TGTGCCATCAGTGAGTCGGGCGGACAGCAGATGGGACACACTGAAGCTTTCTTT
cdr3_aa: CAISESGGQQMGHTEAFF

clone_size: few
d_call: NA
j_call: TRBJ2-2
v_call: TRBV14
cdr3_nt: TGTGCCAGCAGCCAAGGATGGGGGCAAAGTGGCGCCGGGGAGCTGTTTTTT
cdr3_aa: CASSQGWGQSGAGELFF